The present T cell receptor (beta chain) was sequenced within a study of beta chain features in type 1 diabetes. Notes on the study in general: TCRB repertoires of naive, central memory and Treg cells appeared more similar among patients than among healthy donors. Over-representation of high TCR-expressing cells was a possible consequence of cDNA sequencing. PCR might favor shorter templates, equally in patients and controls.

Expressed TCRB transcripts were sequenced because the isolated RNA had all been reverse transcribed beforehand. Using immunoSEQ multiplex PCR, the repertoire was profiled, and TCRdb retains in-frame clones only, with some absent. Found here are 120,000 to 150,000 clones, 9% to 10% of them singletons; the top ten hold around 0.65%. Remarks on this clone: Its antigen remains unknown.

Germline-derived CDR1 and CDR2 are SGHAT and FQNNGV. V lost 4 bases and J lost 0, with 13 bases in between. The CDR3 is made up of 16 amino acids. The sequence was collected from a woman aged 40 to 55 in good health. The sequenced material came from central memory CD4+ T cells from blood. This sequence joins TRBV11-2 and TRBJ2-1, with D perhaps TRBD2 (7 bases). The CDR3 loop is CASSWGGSSSYNEQFF. The DNA of the CDR3 is TGTGCCAGCAGCTGGGGGGGCTCTAGCTCCTACAATGAGCAGTTCTTC.